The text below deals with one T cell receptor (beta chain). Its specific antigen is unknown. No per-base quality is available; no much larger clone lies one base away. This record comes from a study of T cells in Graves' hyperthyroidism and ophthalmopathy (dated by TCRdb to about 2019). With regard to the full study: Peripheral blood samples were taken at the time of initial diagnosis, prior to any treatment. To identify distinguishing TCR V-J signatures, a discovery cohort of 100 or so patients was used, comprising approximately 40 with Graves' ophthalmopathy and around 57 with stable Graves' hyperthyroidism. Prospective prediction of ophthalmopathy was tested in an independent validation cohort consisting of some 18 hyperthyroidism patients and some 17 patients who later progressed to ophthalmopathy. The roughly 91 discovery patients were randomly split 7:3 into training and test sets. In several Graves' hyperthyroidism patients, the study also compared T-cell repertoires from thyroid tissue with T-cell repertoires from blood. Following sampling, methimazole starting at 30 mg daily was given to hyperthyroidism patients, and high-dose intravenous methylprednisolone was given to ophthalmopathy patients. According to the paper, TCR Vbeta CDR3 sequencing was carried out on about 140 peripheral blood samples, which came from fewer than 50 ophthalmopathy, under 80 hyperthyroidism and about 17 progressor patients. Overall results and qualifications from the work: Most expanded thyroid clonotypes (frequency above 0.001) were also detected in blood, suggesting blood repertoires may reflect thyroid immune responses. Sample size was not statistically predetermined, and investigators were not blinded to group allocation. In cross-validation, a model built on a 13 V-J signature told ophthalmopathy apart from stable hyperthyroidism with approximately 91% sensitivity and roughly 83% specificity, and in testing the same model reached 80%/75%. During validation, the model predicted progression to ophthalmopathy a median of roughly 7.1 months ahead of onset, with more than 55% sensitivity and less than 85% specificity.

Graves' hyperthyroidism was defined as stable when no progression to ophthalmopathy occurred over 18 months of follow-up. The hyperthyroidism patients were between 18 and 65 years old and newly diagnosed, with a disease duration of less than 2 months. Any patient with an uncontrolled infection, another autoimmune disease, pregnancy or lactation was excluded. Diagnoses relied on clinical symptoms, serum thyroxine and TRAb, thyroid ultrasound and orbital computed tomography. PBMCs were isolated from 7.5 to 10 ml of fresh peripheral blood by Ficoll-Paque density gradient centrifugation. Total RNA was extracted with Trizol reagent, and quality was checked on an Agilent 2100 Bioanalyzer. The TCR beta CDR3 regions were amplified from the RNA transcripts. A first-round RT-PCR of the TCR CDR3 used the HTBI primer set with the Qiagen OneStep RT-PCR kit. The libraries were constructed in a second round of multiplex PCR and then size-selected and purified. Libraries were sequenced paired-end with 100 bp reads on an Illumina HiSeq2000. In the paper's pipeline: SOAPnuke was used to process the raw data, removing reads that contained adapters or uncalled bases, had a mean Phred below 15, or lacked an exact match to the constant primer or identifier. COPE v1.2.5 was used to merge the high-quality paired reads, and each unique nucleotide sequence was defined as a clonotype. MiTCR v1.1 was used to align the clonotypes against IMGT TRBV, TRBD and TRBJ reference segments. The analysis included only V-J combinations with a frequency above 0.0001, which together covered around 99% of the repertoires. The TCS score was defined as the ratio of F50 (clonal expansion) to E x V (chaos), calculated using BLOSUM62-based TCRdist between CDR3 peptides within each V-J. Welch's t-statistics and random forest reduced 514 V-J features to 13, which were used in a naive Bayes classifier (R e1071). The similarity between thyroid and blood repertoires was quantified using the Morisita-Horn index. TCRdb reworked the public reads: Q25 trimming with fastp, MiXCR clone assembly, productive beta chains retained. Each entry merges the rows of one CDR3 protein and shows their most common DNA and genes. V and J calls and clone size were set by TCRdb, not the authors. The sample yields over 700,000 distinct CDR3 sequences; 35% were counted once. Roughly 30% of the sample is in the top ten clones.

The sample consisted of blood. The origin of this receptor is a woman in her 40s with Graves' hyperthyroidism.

The nucleotide sequence reads as follows: TGTGCCAGTATTCGTCGGTGGGGGGTATATGACACTGAAGCTTTCTTT. Translated, it reads CASIRRWGVYDTEAFF. The chain links TRBV19 with TRBJ1-1, and possibly TRBD1, on 5 matching bases. Including cysteine and phenylalanine, the CDR3 has 16 amino acids. CDR3 DNA only is kept here, 48 bases in frame from base 1. Cut back by 7 bases and 3 bases, the V and J ends lie 21 bases apart. Sequences LNHDA (CDR1) and SQIVND (CDR2) are obtained from the germline V gene (reference sequence).